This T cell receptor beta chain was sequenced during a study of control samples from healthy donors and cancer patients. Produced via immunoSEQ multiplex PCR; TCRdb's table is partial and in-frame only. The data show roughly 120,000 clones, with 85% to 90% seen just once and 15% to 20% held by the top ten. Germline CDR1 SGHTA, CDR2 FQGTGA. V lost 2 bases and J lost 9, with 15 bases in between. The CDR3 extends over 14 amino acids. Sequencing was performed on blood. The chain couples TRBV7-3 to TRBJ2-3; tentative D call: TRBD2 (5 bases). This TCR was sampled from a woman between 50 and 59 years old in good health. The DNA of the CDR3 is TGTGCCAGCAGCTTAGCTTCGGGATCCTCGACGCAGTATTTT. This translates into CASSLASGSSTQYF.